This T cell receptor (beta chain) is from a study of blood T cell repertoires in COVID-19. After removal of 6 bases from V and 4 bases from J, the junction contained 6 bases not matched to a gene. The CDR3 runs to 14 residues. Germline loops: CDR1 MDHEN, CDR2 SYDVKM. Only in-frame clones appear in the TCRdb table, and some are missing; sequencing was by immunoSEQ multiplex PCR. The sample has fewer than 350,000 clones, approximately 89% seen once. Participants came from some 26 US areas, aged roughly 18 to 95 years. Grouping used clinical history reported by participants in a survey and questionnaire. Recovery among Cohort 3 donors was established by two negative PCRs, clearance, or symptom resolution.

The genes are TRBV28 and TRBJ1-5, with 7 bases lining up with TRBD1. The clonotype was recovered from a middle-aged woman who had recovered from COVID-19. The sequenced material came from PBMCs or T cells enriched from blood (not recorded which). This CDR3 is CASSLGQPNQPQHF. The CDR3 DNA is TGTGCCAGCAGCCTGGGACAGCCAAATCAGCCCCAGCATTTT.